Listed here is a single T cell receptor (beta chain). The data belong to a study of T cell responses to AZD1222 COVID-19 vaccine. Produced via immunoSEQ multiplex PCR; TCRdb's table is partial and in-frame only. The table lists some 150,000 clones, 85% to 90% of them singletons, with about 4.3% in the top ten. The CDR3 extends over 15 amino acids. V gave up 3 bases and J gave up 0 bases, with 9 bases separating them. Per germline, CDR1 DFQATT and CDR2 SNEGSKA (reference sequence). The sample in question was peripheral blood, obtained 28 days after the second dose of the MenACWY control vaccine. This sequence was found in an adult who received the MenACWY meningococcal vaccine as a control. The gene calls are TRBV20-1 and TRBJ1-6, with D tentatively TRBD1 (6 bases). The CDR3 nucleotides are TGCAGTGCTAGTGACAGGAGCTCCTATAATTCACCCCTCCACTTT. Its translation is CSASDRSSYNSPLHF.